The rows below give T cell receptor beta chains drawn from one sample of a study of cytomegalovirus exposure and HLA in healthy donors. Sequencing was performed with immunoSEQ multiplex PCR; in TCRdb, only in-frame clones are kept and a portion is missing. Counted here are around 200,000 clones, around 80% occurring once; the ten biggest clones make up around 1.2%. The sequenced sample consisted of PBMCs. The receptors were gathered from a girl aged 2 to 9 in good health and CMV-seropositive. The CDR3 runs from the conserved cysteine through the conserved F or W.

j_gene,v_gene,CDR3aa
TRBJ1-2,TRBV7-2,CASSPGTRGDYGYTF
TRBJ1-2,TRBV12-5,CASGLVYRHYGYTF
TRBJ1-5,TRBV6-4,CASSLSEGQPQHF
TRBJ2-7,TRBV28,CASTPGAGGVYEQYF
TRBJ2-3,TRBV5-1,CASSAGTLHSTDTQYF
TRBJ2-7,TRBV2,CASSETSGKYEQYF
TRBJ1-2,TRBV7-9,CASSYGTAIYTF
TRBJ2-1,TRBV7-9,CASSLGTTGRYNEQFF
TRBJ1-5,TRBV11-2,CASSLTPEPNQPQHF
TRBJ1-1,TRBV5-1,CASSLVAVGNTEAFF
TRBJ2-7,TRBV6-4,CASQRLAGGGEQYF
TRBJ1-2,TRBV6-1,CASSEGQTGGYTF
TRBJ1-2,TRBV6-5,CASSRTDRAGGGYTF
TRBJ1-2,TRBV7-3,CASSLIGQPTNYGYTF
TRBJ2-2,TRBV4-1,CASSPRPTEAGTANTGELFF
TRBJ1-2,TRBV10-3,CAIGEGPELSCTF
TRBJ1-2,TRBV4-1,CASSPGYRANYGYTF
TRBJ1-5,TRBV23-1,CASSLGGSGQGFGNNQPQHF
TRBJ1-2,TRBV28,CASNGQGPYYGYTF
TRBJ2-3,TRBV5-1,CASSTETLGDTQYF
TRBJ2-1,TRBV7-9,CASSPPEGNEQFF
TRBJ1-1,TRBV5-6,CASSLVLPTGSTEAFF
TRBJ2-2,TRBV7-9,CASSFGLAGPDANTGELFF
TRBJ1-1,TRBV19,CASIRDYPNTEAFF
TRBJ2-1,TRBV9,CASSVGFWSHNEQFF
TRBJ1-4,TRBV6-5,CASRPGQEGVGKLFF
TRBJ1-1,TRBV9,CASSVAVSEAFF
TRBJ2-7,TRBV4-1,CASSQDQTYEQYF
TRBJ2-1,TRBV29-1,CSVPAGGLVNEQFF
TRBJ1-3,TRBV19,CASREGRVAGNTIYF
TRBJ1-4,TRBV5-8,CASSLGTGGAVNEKLFF
TRBJ2-7,TRBV5-1,CASSLAGGNYEQYF
-,TRBV6-5,CASSYFDRGSSEQYF
TRBJ2-7,TRBV7-8,CASSLAGDSYEQYF
TRBJ2-3,TRBV5-1,CASGSGLAGAGGFTDTQYF
-,TRBV9,CASAPGGAGPYEQYF
TRBJ2-1,TRBV11-2,CASSLERSINEQFF
TRBJ2-7,TRBV5-1,CASSLESGRAPEQYF
TRBJ1-1,TRBV12-5,CASGLGREGMNTEAFF
TRBJ2-3,TRBV6-1,CASSEMGAGATDTQYF
TRBJ2-3,TRBV28,CASSSGQGATDTQYF